These 13 T cell receptor beta chains were all obtained from the same sample, sequenced in a study of Graves' ophthalmopathy and Graves' hyperthyroidism. RNA transcripts served as template for amplifying TCR beta CDR3 sequences. An initial RT-PCR round employing HTBI primers preceded a second-round multiplex PCR. TCRdb independently ran MiXCR on the multiplex PCR reads; one entry per CDR3 protein. This table has more than 1,000,000 distinct CDR3 sequences, roughly 35% appearing once. The sequenced sample was peripheral blood or thyroid tissue (not recorded which). These receptors were obtained from an adult man with Graves' hyperthyroidism.

CDR3 amino acids: CASTDLRGLGSPLHF. The CDR3 DNA sequence: TGTGCCAGCACCGATCTCCGGGGCCTTGGTTCACCCCTCCACTTT. V and J are TRBV12-3 or TRBV12-4 and TRBJ1-6; maybe TRBD1 (5 bases). CDR3 size: 15 residues. V was pared by 7 bases and J by 9 bases, with 19 bases between.

This clonotype was seen repeatedly, ten times or more. The V gene is TRBV24-1, the J gene TRBJ2-7, with 9 bases matching TRBD1. Germline CDR1 KGHDR, CDR2 SFDVKD. V shed 6 bases, J shed 1 base, and the junction held 12 bases outside the gene matches. CDR3 length: 17 amino acids. The CDR3 DNA sequence: TGTGCCACCAGTTCTCCGCCGGGACAGGGACTATCCTACGAGCAGTACTTC. It specifies CATSSPPGQGLSYEQYF.

The gene calls are TRBV7-9 and TRBJ1-2; D not certain. The CDR3 has 17 amino acids. V was clipped by 1 base and J by 8 bases, with 23 bases between them. CDR1 is SEHNR, CDR2 FQNEAQ, per germline (reference sequence). This CDR3 reads CASSLEGIPPGRYGYTF. CDR3 sequence (DNA): TGTGCCAGCAGCTTAGAAGGGATCCCCCCGGGCCGGTACGGCTACACCTTC.

The V gene is TRBV30, the J gene TRBJ1-2, with no clear D. With 4 bases removed from V and 1 base from J, the gap between germline ends came to 7 bases. The germline gives CDR1 GTSNPN, CDR2 SVGIG (reference sequence). The CDR3 runs to 12 residues. CDR3: CAWTRLNYGYTF. CDR3 in DNA: TGTGCCTGGACGCGGCTTAACTATGGCTACACCTTC.

The V and J genes are TRBV2 and TRBJ2-1; the D is unclear. Germline loops: CDR1 SNHLY, CDR2 FYNNEI. The CDR3 length is 15 residues. V was pared by 1 base and J by 0 bases, with 7 bases between. The CDR3 reads CASSEDSYSYNEQFF. The CDR3, as DNA: TGTGCCAGCAGTGAAGACTCATACTCCTACAATGAGCAGTTCTTC.

This clonotype was recorded many times. J is TRBJ1-2 and V is TRBV6-5; D call uncertain. Germline V gives CDR1 MNHEY, CDR2 SVGAGI. The CDR3 loop spans 16 amino acids. V gave up 6 bases and J gave up 2 bases, with 19 bases separating them. This CDR3 is CASSEELSSPNYGYTF. CDR3 bases: TGTGCCAGCAGCGAAGAGCTCAGTTCTCCGAACTATGGCTACACCTTC.

V and J are TRBV25-1 and TRBJ2-5, with 7 bases identical to TRBD2. This CDR3 is built from 17 residues. J was trimmed by 5 bases and V by 3 bases; bases with no gene match: 15. Per germline, CDR1 MGHDK and CDR2 SYGVNS. The CDR3 sequence: CASSDPGLSGTTETQYF. In DNA, the CDR3 is TGTGCCAGCAGTGATCCTGGGTTGAGCGGGACTACGGAGACCCAGTACTTC.

This clonotype was found a few times. This rearrangement joins TRBV2 to TRBJ2-2; no reliable D call. V dropped 5 bases and J dropped 5 bases, with 12 bases sitting between them. There are 14 residues in the CDR3. Germline values: CDR1 SNHLY, CDR2 FYNNEI. CDR3 sequence: CASSSSLNTGELFF. The CDR3 DNA is TGTGCCAGCAGTTCCTCTCTAAATACCGGGGAGCTGTTTTTT.

This chain connects TRBV6-5 to TRBJ2-7, with a possible D match to TRBD2 (5 bases). Germline CDR1 is MNHEY and CDR2 is SVGAGI. The CDR3 loop spans 15 amino acids. V was shortened by 0 bases and J by 3 bases, with 12 bases between the two germline ends. The chain's CDR3 is CASSYSIGDNYEQYF. The DNA for the CDR3 is TGTGCCAGCAGTTACTCGATCGGGGATAACTACGAGCAGTACTTC.

The CDR3 bases are TGTGCCAGCAGCCAAGTGGGGCGGGCCCCAGCCCACGAGCAGTACTTC. Amino acids: CASSQVGRAPAHEQYF. V usage is TRBV7-2 and J usage is TRBJ2-7; D is possibly TRBD1 or TRBD2 (5 bases each). The germline V and J ends were trimmed by 5 bases and 5 bases, with 22 bases remaining between them. CDR3 size: 16 residues. Germline V lookup: CDR1 SGHTA, CDR2 FQGNSA.

V and J are TRBV12-3 or TRBV12-4 and TRBJ2-7; 9 bases are shared with TRBD1. This CDR3 region has 14 residues. V shed 5 bases, J shed 8 bases, and the junction held 10 bases outside the gene matches. As DNA, the CDR3 is TGTGCCAGCAGTCCGGGGACAGGGCGGGCTCAGCAGTACTTC. Translating it yields CASSPGTGRAQQYF.

This clonotype was picked up one time. V and J are TRBV5-4 and TRBJ1-1, with a tentative D call TRBD1 (6 bases). There are 12 residues in the CDR3. V was cut by 4 bases and J by 5 bases, with 9 bases left in between. From germline, CDR1 is SGHNT and CDR2 YYREEE (reference sequence). This CDR3 reads CASSTDRTEAFF. The CDR3 bases are TGTGCCAGCAGCACTGACAGGACTGAAGCTTTCTTT. The whole variable domain, remainder taken from reference TRBV5-4 and TRBJ1-1, is ETGVTQSPTHLIKTRGQQVTLRCSSQSGHNTVSWYQQALGQGPQFIFQYYREEENGRGNFPPRFSGLQFPNYSSELNVNALELDDSALYLCASSTDRTEAFFGQGTRLTVV.

This clonotype was recorded at least ten times. The CDR3 DNA reads as TGTGCCAGCAGCCACCCCGGCCCCCCCTACGAGCAGTACTTC. Translation gives CASSHPGPPYEQYF. The chain links TRBV7-2 to TRBJ2-7, with D hard to call. The CDR3 spans 14 residues. Per the germline V gene, CDR1 is SGHTA and CDR2 is FQGNSA. The ends were cut back, 5 bases at V and 2 bases at J, with 13 bases in the middle. Based on the CDR3 plus reference TRBV7-2 and TRBJ2-7, the full variable domain is GAGVSQSPSNKVTEKGKDVELRCDPISGHTALYWYRQSLGQGLEFLIYFQGNSAPDKSGLPSDRFSAERTGGSVSTLTIQRTQQEDSAVYLCASSHPGPPYEQYFGPGTRLTVT.